There are a few counts of the clone carrying this T cell receptor (beta chain). Its antigen is undetermined. The CDR3 length is 16 residues. V was cut by 4 bases and J by 7 bases, with 19 bases left in between. Germline CDR1 reads LGHDT; CDR2 reads YNNKEL (reference sequence). These data are taken from a study of T cell repertoires in cytomegalovirus infection. TCRdb itself ran the reads through MiXCR, one entry per CDR3 protein. The sample carries about 46,000 distinct CDR3 sequences, around 18% recorded once. The TCR originated in a human donor in good health (CMV status not recorded). Some clones in this sample may be carry-over from other donors' samples. The specimen comprised CD8+ T cells from cultured PBMCs, sampled from culture after CMV antigen stimulation. This chain links TRBV3-1 with TRBJ2-2; maybe TRBD2 (6 bases). As DNA, the CDR3 is TGTGCCAGCAGCCCACTCGGGGACTCCCCCGACGGGGAGCTGTTTTTT. Protein sequence: CASSPLGDSPDGELFF.